A selection of T cell receptor beta chains follows, all from one sample in a study of T-cell reconstitution after alpha-beta-depleted transplantation in children. TCRdb re-called the PCR reads through MiXCR, storing one row per CDR3 protein. The table records about 350,000 distinct CDR3 sequences, 15% to 20% of them present only once. The specimen comprised PBMCs, mostly from graft donor cells, sampled 360 days after TCRalphabeta/CD19-depleted stem cell transplant. These receptors all come from a male patient under 10 years old who had a stem cell transplant for acute lymphoblastic leukemia, so the T cells may come from the graft donor. CDR3s include the opening cysteine and the closing phenylalanine or tryptophan. The D gene is left open where the match is weak. Rows may omit the clone size; those that give it use once, few, many or a size class.

j_call: TRBJ2-7; d_call: NA; v_call: TRBV30; clone_size: few; cdr3_aa: CAWSSRLAYEQYF; cdr3_nt: TGTGCCTGGAGTTCAAGACTAGCCTACGAGCAGTACTTC
j_call: TRBJ2-1; d_call: TRBD2; v_call: TRBV7-6; clone_size: NA; cdr3_aa: CASSLGLAGEVNEQFF; cdr3_nt: TGTGCCAGCAGCTTAGGGCTAGCGGGAGAGGTCAATGAGCAGTTCTTC
j_call: TRBJ2-7; d_call: NA; v_call: TRBV7-2; clone_size: NA; cdr3_aa: CASSLEGITYEQYF; cdr3_nt: TGTGCCAGCAGCTTAGAAGGTATTACCTACGAGCAGTACTTC
j_call: TRBJ2-5; d_call: TRBD2; v_call: TRBV19; clone_size: NA; cdr3_aa: CASSSGWGGQETQYF; cdr3_nt: TGTGCCAGTAGTAGCGGTTGGGGGGGGCAAGAGACCCAGTACTTC
j_call: TRBJ2-6; d_call: NA; v_call: TRBV12-3/TRBV12-4; clone_size: NA; cdr3_aa: CASSPQQGLSGANVLTF; cdr3_nt: TGTGCCAGCAGTCCTCAGCAGGGCCTCTCTGGGGCCAACGTCCTGACTTTC
j_call: TRBJ2-1; d_call: TRBD2; v_call: TRBV20-1; clone_size: many; cdr3_aa: CSAARTSGYNEQFF; cdr3_nt: TGCAGTGCTGCCCGGACTAGCGGCTACAATGAGCAGTTCTTC
j_call: TRBJ2-1; d_call: TRBD2; v_call: TRBV15; clone_size: few; cdr3_aa: CATSLTAGGPHEQFF; cdr3_nt: TGTGCCACCAGCCTGACAGCGGGAGGGCCCCATGAGCAGTTCTTC
j_call: TRBJ2-1; d_call: TRBD2; v_call: TRBV27; clone_size: few; cdr3_aa: CASRGGGGPYNEQFF; cdr3_nt: TGTGCCAGCCGGGGCGGGGGAGGGCCCTACAATGAGCAGTTCTTC
j_call: TRBJ1-1; d_call: NA; v_call: TRBV7-9; clone_size: NA; cdr3_aa: CASNPRGAMNTEAFF; cdr3_nt: TGTGCCAGCAACCCCCGGGGGGCCATGAACACTGAAGCTTTCTTT
j_call: TRBJ1-5; d_call: NA; v_call: TRBV10-3; clone_size: many; cdr3_aa: CAISETGINQPQHF; cdr3_nt: TGTGCCATCAGTGAAACGGGTATCAATCAGCCCCAGCATTTT
j_call: TRBJ2-1; d_call: TRBD2; v_call: TRBV20-1; clone_size: few; cdr3_aa: CSARDHASGNYNEQFF; cdr3_nt: TGCAGTGCTAGAGATCACGCTAGCGGCAACTACAATGAGCAGTTCTTC